This note documents a single T cell receptor beta chain sequence. The sample belongs to a study of CD8+ T cells in alopecia areata. This sample's treatment: oral pan-JAK inhibitor, 5-10 mg twice daily. Germline CDR1 and CDR2: SQVTM and ANQGSEA. The CDR3 is 12 amino acids. With 8 bases removed from V and 5 bases from J, the gap between germline ends came to 14 bases. RNA was isolated and reverse transcribed to cDNA, the sequencing template. The assay was immunoSEQ multiplex PCR, and TCRdb's table has in-frame clones only and misses some. The table includes roughly 120,000 clones, around 53% detected once.

The gene calls are TRBV29-1 and TRBJ2-3; D is uncertain. This clonotype was sampled from a human donor with alopecia areata. Sequencing used CD4+ T cells sorted from blood, obtained at week 4, from a patient treated with tofacitinib. CDR3 bases: TGCAGCACGACCGGACGGAAAGATACGCAGTATTTT. Translated, it gives CSTTGRKDTQYF.